This entry describes one T cell receptor (beta chain). The sample holds one count of this clone. Its antigen specificity is not known. No qualities accompany the bases; no much larger clone lies one base away. These data come from a study of graft-versus-host responses after intestinal transplantation (dated by TCRdb to the early 2020s). Concerning the study at large: Multivisceral, liver-intestinal, or isolated intestinal transplants were received by the recipients. Every recipient was given anti-thymocyte globulin induction, then maintenance tacrolimus and steroids for about three years. Graft-versus-host and host-versus-graft alloreactive T cell clones were tracked in the graft, circulation and bone marrow after intestinal transplantation using bulk TCR-beta CDR3 sequencing. To identify alloreactive clones, pre-transplant mixed lymphocyte reaction products were sequenced and then compared with unstimulated pre-transplant donor and recipient T cells. The cohort enrolled 24 intestinal transplant recipients including one retransplant, and a few patients lacking pretransplant specimens were excluded. Donor T cell macrochimerism was defined as a peak of at least 4% donor T cells among recipient peripheral blood mononuclear cells. Samples from three later patients were sequenced in-house on an Illumina MiSeq with MiXCR processing rather than by the commercial service.

The method was the immunoSEQ multiplex PCR assay. In most patients, genomic DNA was isolated using the Qiagen DNeasy Blood and Tissue Kit and sent frozen to Adaptive Biotechnologies for TCR sequencing. For most patients, genomic DNA was subjected to high-throughput TCR-beta CDR3 sequencing by Adaptive Biotechnologies. Processing in the source paper ran as follows. TCR sequencing data for roughly 17 patients were retrieved from Adaptive's ImmunoSEQ software; three other patients were processed with MiXCR and VDJtools. To correct CD4 versus CD8 sorting errors, any sequence found in both subsets at a frequency ratio below 5:1 was removed. CDR3 nucleotide sequences shared by donor and recipient were removed because the origin of these sequences could not be assigned. At least 2-fold expansion over unstimulated cells and a minimum CFSE-low frequency of 0.002% (template counts) or 0.001% (read counts) were required for clones to be classified as alloreactive. Mappable clones were those detected in sequenced pre-transplant spleen, lymph node, or MLR CFSE-low populations of the donor or recipient. Cumulative frequency of alloreactive clones was calculated as a percentage of all sequences weighted by copy number. In its TCRdb copy, this immuneACCESS table keeps in-frame sequences only and misses some clones. Where compared with another copy, unresolved V genes explain less than half of these, and the others have no known cause. V and J calls and clone size are those listed in that table; D and trimming were worked out from the DNA. The sample records approximately 85,000 clones, more than 85% of which are singletons. The leading ten clones occupy about 8% of the sample.

Results the study describes overall, beyond this receptor: The conclusions were limited by the relatively low number and heterogeneity of the intestinal transplant patients. Early after transplant, peak levels of circulating GvH clones were found to be associated with declines in HvG clones. In the allografts of patients with donor T cell macrochimerism, GvH to HvG T cell clonal ratios were high. GvH clones were detected in recipient bone marrow, and some appeared earlier in ileal mucosa or blood, consistent with an intestinal mucosal origin.

Taken from cysteine to phenylalanine, the CDR3 has 15 residues. Only CDR3 DNA is held: 45 bases, read in frame from base 1. The germline V gene supplies CDR1 MNHEY and CDR2 SVGAGI. V is reduced by 7 bases and J by 0 bases, leaving a spacing of 13 bases between them. In light of the paper, this sample's time point label describes: cells obtained before transplantation from donor or recipient. CD3+CD4+ and CD3+CD8+ populations were FACS-sorted from unstimulated pre-transplant donor and recipient cells taken from spleen or lymph nodes. The V and J genes are TRBV6-5 and TRBJ2-1, with a weak D call of TRBD1 (6 bases match). This TCR was recovered from a human donor who was the organ donor for an intestinal transplant. Sample: unstimulated CD8+ T cells sorted from spleen or lymph node cells, taken before transplant. The CDR3 reads CASTQGSGSYNEQFF. The base sequence is TGTGCCAGCACTCAGGGGAGTGGCTCCTACAATGAGCAGTTCTTC.